This T cell receptor (beta chain) was found in a study of regulatory T cells in long-lasting Graves disease. Libraries of TCR beta came from iRepertoire HTBI primers plus Arm-PCR of CDR3 regions. Each CDR3 protein gets one entry after TCRdb re-called the multiplex PCR reads with MiXCR. The sample carries under 250,000 distinct CDR3 sequences, roughly 18% recorded once. Time point reported: newly diagnosed GD, antithyroid drugs for less than 3 months. From RNA extracted from PBMCs, the TCR library was made. These same data were also listed under a study on T cells in Graves' hyperthyroidism and ophthalmopathy.

The source material was peripheral blood mononuclear cells (PBMCs), sampled at new diagnosis, from a patient treated with antithyroid drugs. This receptor was taken from a woman in her 30s with Graves disease.

CDR3 in amino acids: CASSLEQGAGQPQHF. DNA for the CDR3: TGTGCCAGCAGCTTAGAACAGGGGGCAGGACAGCCCCAGCATTTT. The chain carries TRBV11-2 and TRBJ1-5; 9 bases are shared with TRBD1. CDR3 size: 15 residues. V was clipped by 0 bases and J by 7 bases; unmatched bases: 4. The germline CDR1 and CDR2 sequences are SGHAT and FQNNGV.